This T cell receptor beta chain was captured by sequencing in a study of cytomegalovirus exposure and HLA in healthy donors. Study-wide findings and caveats: Available immune exposure information was restricted to CMV serostatus only.

CDR3 length: 16 amino acids. V lost 6 bases and J 8 bases, leaving 22 bases between the germline ends. The V gene's germline CDR1 is LNHDA and CDR2 SQIVND (reference sequence). This clone has only one observation. Antigen: not known. 13 Jbeta primers and 60 Vbeta primers were used for the PCR. The table came from immunoSEQ multiplex PCR; TCRdb's copy has only in-frame clones and leaves some out. This table has fewer than 200,000 clones, 75% to 85% appearing once. The V gene is TRBV19, the J gene TRBJ1-4; D possibly corresponds to TRBD1 (6 bases). Sequenced sample: PBMCs. The sequence was obtained from a boy between 10 and 17 years old in good health and CMV-seronegative. In nucleotides, the CDR3 is TGTGCCAGTAGCCTTATCACTGGGGGCCGAAACGAAAAACTGTTTTTT. This gives the protein CASSLITGGRNEKLFF.